This T cell receptor beta chain was profiled in a study of T cells after yellow fever vaccination. Looking at the study overall: It was SMART-Seq v4 Ultra Low Input that prepared the fractions with low cell numbers.

This CDR3 has 13 amino acids. After removal of 4 bases from V and 7 bases from J, the junction contained 2 bases not matched to a gene. Looked up from germline, CDR1 is SGHTA and CDR2 is FQGTGA. This clonotype was recorded a few times. Its specificity is not known. Production of TCR cDNA was by 5'RACE template switching, which also added a universal primer site and UMIs. MiXCR was run by TCRdb on the 5' RACE reads, yielding one entry per CDR3 protein. In the table there are 500,000 to 650,000 distinct CDR3 sequences, 12% of which are singletons. Points from the study as a whole: The booster saw the reappearance of most primary-vaccination clones (approximately 96% CD4, roughly 90% CD8). Just a small share of clonotypes turned up in the CD4 compartment as well as the CD8 compartment.

The sample consisted of PBMCs, taken on the day of the yellow fever booster vaccination. The V gene is TRBV7-3, the J gene TRBJ1-5, with 9 positions matching TRBD1. This clonotype originated in a young man who received the YFV17D yellow fever vaccine. The CDR3 bases are TGTGCCAGCAGCTCAGGGACAGGGCAGCCCCAGCATTTT. This translates into CASSSGTGQPQHF.